This T cell receptor (beta chain) emerged from a study of regulatory T cells in long-lasting Graves disease. Notes on the study in general: Those with persistent Graves' had less TCR diversity than newly diagnosed patients.

A note on this clonotype: Its antigen is undetermined.

As to time point: persistent/refractory GD, antithyroid drugs over 5 years with positive TRAb. PBMC-derived RNA was used for the TCR library. Graves' disease diagnoses followed American Thyroid Association guidelines. Combining iRepertoire HTBI primers with Arm-PCR of CDR3 regions, the authors built TCR beta libraries. TCRdb re-called the multiplex PCR reads with MiXCR, one entry per CDR3 protein. The sample has over 450,000 distinct CDR3 sequences, about a fifth seen once. Per the germline V gene, CDR1 is SEHNR and CDR2 is FQNEAQ (reference sequence). CDR3 length: 17 residues. Trimming removed 6 bases at V and 1 base at J, with 22 bases between.

The sequencing here drew on peripheral blood mononuclear cells (PBMCs), taken when the disease was refractory, from a patient treated with antithyroid drugs. The origin of this receptor is a female donor with Graves disease. The V gene is TRBV7-9, the J gene TRBJ2-7; D assignment may be TRBD1 or TRBD2 (6 bases each). Here the CDR3 DNA reads TGTGCCAGCAGTCCCCGCGGAGGGGCCAGGGGATCCTACGAGCAGTACTTC. This sequence encodes CASSPRGGARGSYEQYF.